The 23 T cell receptor beta chains listed next were all sequenced from one sample in a study of post-analysis software for immune sequencing data. These receptors' antigens are unknown. Prepared TCR beta cDNA libraries contained unique molecular identifiers. MiXCR was run by TCRdb on the PCR reads, yielding one entry per CDR3 protein. The sample records 820,000 or so distinct CDR3 sequences, approximately 50% being singletons. The study, taken as a whole, reports: TRBV5-6, TRBV5-1 and TRBV20-1 were among four or five TRBV segments more frequent in patients than controls.

The material sequenced was blood. The receptors here all came from a girl aged 5 to 17 with multiple sclerosis.

The chain combines TRBV7-2 with TRBJ2-5; 8 nucleotides line up with TRBD2. Near its end, the DNA agrees better with TRBJ2-7, so the J call may be wrong. The CDR3 runs 14 residues. The germline V gene has CDR1 SGHTA and CDR2 FQGNSA. This chain's CDR3 is CASRVGTRSTEQYF. Here the CDR3 DNA reads TGTGCCAGCAGAGTGGGGACTAGGTCGACCGAGCAGTACTTC.

The chain has TRBV29-1 and TRBJ2-3; 7 positions match TRBD1. The germline CDR1 and CDR2 sequences are SQVTM and ANQGSEA. This CDR3 spans 12 amino acids. V lost 5 bases to trimming and J lost 3 bases; unmatched junction nucleotides: 2. The CDR3 region is CSVRQGTDTQYF. In DNA, the CDR3 is TGCAGCGTTCGACAGGGAACAGATACGCAGTATTTT.

The chain employs TRBV12-3 or TRBV12-4 and TRBJ1-1; 8 nucleotides line up with TRBD1. There are 14 residues in the CDR3. The ends lost 4 bases at V and 3 bases at J; junction bases unmatched: 4. The CDR3 nucleotides are TGTGCCAGCAGTTCAGGGGGCGCGGACACTGAAGCTTTCTTT. The encoded protein is CASSSGGADTEAFF.

This clonotype appeared a few times. This chain joins TRBV3-1 and TRBJ1-4; D uncertain. V was pared by 6 bases and J by 8 bases, with 19 bases between. Looked up from germline, CDR1 is LGHDT and CDR2 is YNNKEL (reference sequence). This CDR3 has 15 amino acids. CDR3 amino acids: CASSYRTGGNEKLFF. CDR3 sequence (DNA): TGTGCCAGCAGTTATCGCACGGGCGGTAACGAAAAACTGTTTTTT.

The chain combines TRBV14 with TRBJ2-4, with 12 bases aligning to TRBD1. The germline V gene has CDR1 SGHDN and CDR2 FVKESK. This CDR3 contains 19 residues. Trimming cost V 5 bases and J 2 bases; bases outside gene matches: 13. CDR3 amino acids: CASSGGDRGPPWTKNIQYF. The DNA for the CDR3 is TGTGCCAGCAGCGGGGGGGACAGGGGGCCCCCCTGGACCAAAAACATTCAGTACTTC.

J is TRBJ2-1 and V is TRBV29-1; no clear D. The V gene's germline CDR1 is SQVTM and CDR2 ANQGSEA. The germline V and J ends were trimmed by 3 bases and 3 bases, with 15 bases remaining between them. This CDR3 spans 15 amino acids. CDR3 loop: CSVEGFGRNYNEQFF. The CDR3 bases are TGCAGCGTTGAGGGGTTTGGAAGGAACTACAATGAGCAGTTCTTC.

The V and J genes are TRBV6-5 and TRBJ2-3; 11 bases are shared with TRBD2. The ends lost 0 bases at V and 2 bases at J; junction bases unmatched: 4. The CDR3 has 17 residues. Germline V gene sequence: CDR1 MNHEY, CDR2 SVGAGI. CDR3 sequence: CASSYSALAGVTDTQYF. In nucleotides, the CDR3 is TGTGCCAGCAGTTACTCAGCACTAGCGGGGGTCACAGATACGCAGTATTTT.

CDR3: CSVARGGEYEQYF. The CDR3 DNA reads as TGCAGCGTTGCGCGGGGGGGCGAATACGAGCAGTACTTC. The rearrangement joins TRBV29-1 to TRBJ2-7; the match to TRBD2 covers 9 bases. V trimming: 4 bases; J trimming: 4 bases; junction bases outside the gene matches: 5. The CDR3 runs 13 residues. From germline, CDR1 is SQVTM and CDR2 ANQGSEA.

CDR3: CASSPQGVHEQYF. The DNA of the CDR3 is TGTGCCAGCAGCCCTCAGGGGGTCCACGAGCAGTACTTC. The chain employs TRBV12-3 or TRBV12-4 and TRBJ2-7; TRBD1 aligns across 7 bases. Trimming at V came to 6 bases and at J to 5 bases, leaving 7 bases not matched to a gene. This CDR3 region has 13 residues.

The chain carries TRBV21-1 and TRBJ2-1; whether TRBD2, the table's D call, matches the DNA was not checked. TRBV21-1 is a known pseudogene. The length of the CDR3 is 17 residues. Here the CDR3 reads CASSKGGLAGTYNEQFF. The CDR3 coding sequence is TGTGCCAGCAGCAAAGGAGGGCTAGCGGGAACCTACAATGAGCAGTTCTTC.

The chain uses TRBV14 and TRBJ2-1; 7 bases line up with TRBD2. V lost 1 base to trimming and J lost 12 bases; unmatched junction nucleotides: 9. This CDR3 comprises 14 residues. The germline gives CDR1 SGHDN, CDR2 FVKESK. The CDR3 DNA reads as TGTGCCAGCAGCCAAGGCCCTAGCGGAAGGGGGCAGTTCTTC. Protein: CASSQGPSGRGQFF.

This chain links TRBV7-9 with TRBJ2-7; D ambiguous. Germline CDR1 and CDR2: SEHNR and FQNEAQ (reference sequence). V was pared by 4 bases and J by 2 bases, with 9 bases between. CDR3 length: 13 residues. As DNA, the CDR3 is TGTGCCAGCAGCTACCTTTCAACCTACGAGCAGTACTTC. It specifies CASSYLSTYEQYF.

The genes are TRBV9 and TRBJ2-4; a weak D match, TRBD1 (6 bases). CDR3 length equals 14 residues. V was pared by 0 bases and J by 10 bases, with 14 bases between. Per the germline V gene, CDR1 is SGDLS and CDR2 is YYNGEE. CDR3 nucleotides: TGTGCCAGCAGCGTAGTTGGAGAAAGGGGGATTCAGTACTTC. Translated: CASSVVGERGIQYF.

The chain employs TRBV10-2 and TRBJ1-1; no clear D gene. The CDR3 is 13 amino acids. Germline CDR1 reads WSHSY; CDR2 reads SAAADI. The ends were cut back, 4 bases at V and 4 bases at J, with 10 bases in the middle. CDR3 sequence (DNA): TGCGCCAGCAGTGGGGTTCGTATCACTGAAGCTTTCTTT. It translates to CASSGVRITEAFF.

The chain's CDR3 is CASSVTRDRRHSTNYGYTF. CDR3 nucleotides: TGTGCCAGCAGCGTAACCCGGGACAGGAGACATAGTACTAACTATGGCTACACCTTC. The chain couples TRBV2 to TRBJ1-2; 8 bases line up with TRBD1. Germline V gene data show CDR1 as SNHLY and CDR2 as FYNNEI. This CDR3 is 19 amino acids long. V lost 6 bases to trimming and J lost 0 bases; unmatched junction nucleotides: 18.

This clonotype was counted a few times. CDR3 nucleotides: TGTGCCACCAGCACCCCGAATAACTATGGCTACACCTTC. Amino acids: CATSTPNNYGYTF. The rearrangement links TRBV15 to TRBJ1-2, with D unclear. The CDR3 length is 13 residues. Germline CDR1 and CDR2: LNHNV and YYDKDF (reference sequence). The ends were cut back, 4 bases at V and 1 base at J, with 7 bases in the middle.

This chain connects TRBV7-2 to TRBJ2-3, with 11 bases lining up with TRBD2. This CDR3 comprises 17 residues. The V and J ends lost 0 bases and 5 bases, in that order; junction bases with no gene match: 7. Germline CDR1 and CDR2: SGHTA and FQGNSA. The CDR3 sequence: CASSLASLAGGGDTQYF. As DNA, the CDR3 is TGTGCCAGCAGCTTAGCGTCCCTAGCGGGAGGTGGAGATACGCAGTATTTT. Filled out from reference TRBV7-2 and TRBJ2-3, the complete variable domain reads GAGVSQSPSNKVTEKGKDVELRCDPISGHTALYWYRQSLGQGLEFLIYFQGNSAPDKSGLPSDRFSAERTGGSVSTLTIQRTQQEDSAVYLCASSLASLAGGGDTQYFGPGTRLTVL.

This clonotype was observed many times. This chain uses TRBV7-9 with TRBJ2-7, with no clear D. Germline lookup yields CDR1 SEHNR and CDR2 FQNEAQ (reference sequence). V was pared by 5 bases and J by 6 bases, with 8 bases between. The length of the CDR3 is 11 residues. CDR3 nucleotide sequence: TGTGCCAGCAGCCTCTCCGGCGAGCAGTACTTC. As protein: CASSLSGEQYF.

This clonotype was recorded a few times. CDR3 protein: CASSLAHGTYYGYTF. CDR3 DNA sequence: TGTGCCAGCAGCTTAGCGCATGGGACCTACTATGGCTACACCTTC. The chain couples TRBV7-8 to TRBJ1-2; D possibly corresponds to TRBD1 (5 bases). Trimming removed 0 bases from V and 3 bases from J, with 11 bases in between. Germline V gene sequence: CDR1 SGHVS, CDR2 FQNEAQ. The length of the CDR3 is 15 residues.

The chain carries TRBV12-5 and TRBJ1-2, with D hard to call. Trimming took off 1 base at V and 8 bases at J, with 14 bases between the two ends. Looked up from germline, CDR1 is LGHNT and CDR2 is FRNRAP. The CDR3 has 14 residues. CDR3 region: CASGLEPGSGGYTF. The CDR3 DNA sequence: TGTGCTAGTGGTTTGGAACCGGGGAGCGGAGGCTACACCTTC.

The chain recombines TRBV18 with TRBJ2-1, with D tentatively TRBD2 (5 bases). Germline values: CDR1 KGHSH, CDR2 LQKENI. This CDR3 is built from 15 residues. The germline V and J ends were trimmed by 4 bases and 8 bases, with 18 bases remaining between them. CDR3 region: CASSLPASLGDEQFF. For the CDR3, the DNA is TGTGCCAGCTCACTGCCGGCGAGCCTCGGGGATGAGCAGTTCTTC.

The rearrangement joins TRBV28 to TRBJ1-5; no clear D. In germline, CDR1 is MDHEN, CDR2 SYDVKM. CDR3 size: 13 residues. V lost 7 bases and J lost 0, with 7 bases in between. The CDR3 protein is CASTLYSNQPQHF. In nucleotides, the CDR3 is TGTGCCAGCACCTTGTATAGCAATCAGCCCCAGCATTTT. Full variable domain (remainder filled in from reference TRBV28 and TRBJ1-5): DVKVTQSSRYLVKRTGEKVFLECVQDMDHENMFWYRQDPGLGLRLIYFSYDVKMKEKGDIPEGYSVSREKKERFSLILESASTNQTSMYLCASTLYSNQPQHFGDGTRLSIL.

This chain joins TRBV7-2 and TRBJ2-1, with D possibly TRBD1 on 6 matching bases. The V end lost 0 bases, the J end lost 7 bases, and 13 bases lay between the germline ends. Germline values: CDR1 SGHTA, CDR2 FQGNSA. This CDR3 spans 15 amino acids. CDR3 nucleotide sequence: TGTGCCAGCAGCTTAGCTGCAGGGGTGAGGAATGAGCAGTTCTTC. It translates to CASSLAAGVRNEQFF.